The 17 T cell receptor beta chains presented below share a single source sample, sequenced in a study of T cell responses to AZD1222 COVID-19 vaccine. TCRdb's table, derived via immunoSEQ multiplex PCR, lists solely in-frame clones and lacks some. The profile shows roughly 110,000 clones, about nine tenths of them singletons. The specimen comprised peripheral blood, sampled 28 days after the second AZD1222 dose. The source of these receptors is an adult who received the AZD1222 COVID-19 vaccine.

The chain's CDR3 is CASSTGQPGYEQYF. CDR3 in DNA: TGTGCCAGCAGCACGGGACAGCCGGGCTACGAGCAGTACTTC. The gene calls are TRBV7-2 and TRBJ2-7, with 7 bases identical to TRBD1. This CDR3 has 14 amino acids. Germline V gives CDR1 SGHTA, CDR2 FQGNSA. The ends lost 5 bases at V and 3 bases at J; junction bases unmatched: 7.

V is TRBV3-1 (or the pseudogene TRBV3-2) and J is TRBJ1-2; D remains ambiguous. This CDR3 has 12 amino acids. V dropped 3 bases and J dropped 11 bases, with 13 bases sitting between them. Germline values: CDR1 LGHDT, CDR2 YNNKEL (reference sequence). CDR3 sequence reads: CASSHLRARYTF. CDR3 in DNA: TGTGCCAGCAGCCACCTCCGGGCGAGGTACACCTTC.

This chain joins TRBV7-3 and TRBJ1-1; D remains unclear. V was clipped by 1 base and J by 1 base, with 7 bases between them. The CDR3 extends over 14 amino acids. Germline assignment: CDR1 SGHTA and CDR2 FQGTGA. The CDR3 region has the DNA TGTGCCAGCAGCTTAATTGGTGGGAACACTGAAGCTTTCTTT. It translates to CASSLIGGNTEAFF.

The chain joins TRBV19 to TRBJ2-7; D gene ambiguous. Germline CDR1 and CDR2: LNHDA and SQIVND (reference sequence). V gave up 1 base and J gave up 6 bases, with 10 bases separating them. The length of the CDR3 is 13 residues. The CDR3 loop reads CASSIVGRVEQYF. CDR3 nucleotides: TGTGCCAGTAGTATAGTAGGTCGAGTCGAGCAGTACTTC.

The CDR3, as DNA: TGTGCCACCAGCAGAGATTCTCCCCCGGACGGTGACTCTGGAAACACCATATATTTT. Its translation is CATSRDSPPDGDSGNTIYF. The chain has TRBV15 and TRBJ1-3, with D unresolved. The CDR3 is 19 amino acids. V lost 0 bases, J lost 0 bases, and 18 bases lay in between. Germline loops: CDR1 LNHNV, CDR2 YYDKDF (reference sequence). Complete variable domain (other parts from reference TRBV15 and TRBJ1-3): DAMVIQNPRYQVTQFGKPVTLSCSQTLNHNVMYWYQQKSSQAPKLLFHYYDKDFNNEADTPDNFQSRRPNTSFCFLDIRSPGLGDTAMYLCATSRDSPPDGDSGNTIYFGEGSWLTVV.

This chain links TRBV4-1 with TRBJ2-3; 7 bases are shared with TRBD2. The CDR3 loop spans 20 amino acids. The germline V gene has CDR1 MGHRA and CDR2 YSYEKL. V lost 3 bases, J lost 0 bases, and 18 bases stayed unmatched. The CDR3: CASSQAPPLAETSSTDTQYF. In nucleotides, the CDR3 is TGCGCCAGCAGCCAGGCCCCCCCCCTAGCGGAAACTTCTAGCACAGATACGCAGTATTTT.

J is TRBJ1-5 and V is TRBV7-2; 10 bases match TRBD1. J was trimmed by 0 bases and V by 5 bases; bases with no gene match: 4. The CDR3 is 16 residues long. Germline V gene lookup returns CDR1 SGHTA and CDR2 FQGNSA. CDR3 residues: CASSTWTGGSNQPQHF. CDR3 DNA sequence: TGTGCCAGCAGCACCTGGACAGGGGGTAGCAATCAGCCCCAGCATTTT.

This chain connects TRBV3-1 (or the pseudogene TRBV3-2) to TRBJ1-4, with 7 positions matching TRBD1. This CDR3 region has 15 residues. CDR1 LGHDT and CDR2 YNNKEL come from the germline V gene (reference sequence). J lost 8 bases, V lost 5 bases, and 11 bases had no gene match. DNA for the CDR3: TGTGCCAGCAGCAAGCGCGGGGGGACAGACGAAAAACTGTTTTTT. Encoded protein: CASSKRGGTDEKLFF.

This chain uses TRBV19 with TRBJ1-1, with 7 positions matching TRBD1. The germline V gene has CDR1 LNHDA and CDR2 SQIVND (reference sequence). V lost 7 bases to trimming and J lost 4 bases; unmatched junction nucleotides: 9. CDR3 size: 14 residues. The CDR3 bases are TGTGCCAGTAATGTGAGGGGGCGTGGCACTGAAGCTTTCTTT. Residues: CASNVRGRGTEAFF. Full variable domain (rest looked up from reference TRBV19 and TRBJ1-1): DGGITQSPKYLFRKEGQNVTLSCEQNLNHDAMYWYRQDPGQGLRLIYYSQIVNDFQKGDIAEGYSVSREKKESFPLTVTSAQKNPTAFYLCASNVRGRGTEAFFGQGTRLTVV.

The rearrangement uses TRBV19 and TRBJ2-6; 7 bases line up with TRBD1. This CDR3 has 17 amino acids. Germline values: CDR1 LNHDA, CDR2 SQIVND (reference sequence). J gave up 0 bases and V 5 bases, and 7 bases lay outside the gene matches. As DNA, the CDR3 is TGTGCCAGTAGTCCCCCACAGGGGAGCTCTGGGGCCAACGTCCTGACTTTC. Amino acids: CASSPPQGSSGANVLTF.

The rearrangement links TRBV19 to TRBJ1-2, with D possibly being TRBD1 (6 bases). This CDR3 is built from 15 residues. Germline CDR1 is LNHDA and CDR2 is SQIVND (reference sequence). V shed 7 bases and J shed 6 bases, with 21 bases lying between them. The CDR3 nucleotides are TGTGCCAGTACCACAATGGGAGGGGGTCCCCATGGCTACACCTTC. Its protein is CASTTMGGGPHGYTF.

The rearrangement links TRBV5-1 to TRBJ2-3; 11 bases map to TRBD2. This CDR3 contains 15 residues. Germline assignment: CDR1 SGHRS and CDR2 YFSETQ. V shed 6 bases, J shed 1 base, and the junction held 4 bases outside the gene matches. In DNA form, the CDR3 reads TGCGCCAGCACCGGACTAGCGGGCGGCACAGATACGCAGTATTTT. Encoded protein: CASTGLAGGTDTQYF.

The chain has TRBV7-8 and TRBJ1-4; D remains ambiguous. CDR1 is SGHVS and CDR2 is FQNEAQ in the germline V gene. The CDR3 consists of 15 residues. Trimming pared 4 bases from V and 8 bases from J, leaving 17 bases between. CDR3 loop: CASSSTLRTWEKLFF. CDR3 sequence (DNA): TGTGCCAGCAGCTCTACCCTGAGGACTTGGGAAAAACTGTTTTTT.

This chain uses TRBV5-1 with TRBJ1-2; D not resolved. The CDR3 sequence is 15 residues long. Trimming removed 4 bases at V and 1 base at J, with 14 bases between. CDR1 SGHRS and CDR2 YFSETQ come from the germline V gene. CDR3 sequence reads: CASSPASTRNYGYTF. In DNA form, the CDR3 reads TGCGCCAGCAGCCCCGCTTCGACACGTAACTATGGCTACACCTTC.

The chain uses TRBV13 and TRBJ1-1; D not resolved. The CDR3 is made up of 14 amino acids. Germline values: CDR1 PRHDT, CDR2 FYEKMQ (reference sequence). Trimming took off 8 bases at V and 3 bases at J, with 16 bases between the two ends. In nucleotides, the CDR3 is TGTGCCAGCCGCCCCCCTTTCGGGGACACTGAAGCTTTCTTT. It is translated as CASRPPFGDTEAFF. The whole variable domain, remainder taken from reference TRBV13 and TRBJ1-1, is AAGVIQSPRHLIKEKRETATLKCYPIPRHDTVYWYQQGPGQDPQFLISFYEKMQSDKGSIPDRFSAQQFSDYHSELNMSSLELGDSALYFCASRPPFGDTEAFFGQGTRLTVV.

This clone was picked up one time. V usage is TRBV6-1 and J usage is TRBJ2-1; a weak D match, TRBD2 (6 bases). V was cut by 2 bases and J by 7 bases, with 12 bases left in between. Germline-derived CDR1 and CDR2 are MNHNS and SASEGT. The CDR3 extends over 14 amino acids. The chain's CDR3 is CASSERLEGNEQFF. CDR3 nucleotide sequence: TGTGCCAGCAGTGAAAGACTAGAGGGGAATGAGCAGTTCTTC.

This rearrangement joins TRBV5-1 to TRBJ2-3; 7 bases align to TRBD2. The CDR3 has 16 residues. Trimming at V came to 0 bases and at J to 2 bases, leaving 6 bases not matched to a gene. The germline CDR1 and CDR2 sequences are SGHRS and YFSETQ. The CDR3 nucleotides read TGCGCCAGCAGCTTGGTGTTGGGAGGGGCCACAGATACGCAGTATTTT. It yields the protein CASSLVLGGATDTQYF.